A single sample gave rise to the 22 T cell receptor beta chains below, sequenced in a study of metastatic and nonmetastatic thyroid tumors. No treatment had been given to any patient before thyroid surgery. Via MiXCR, TCRdb re-called the PCR reads. In the table there are 21,000 or so clones, 28% of which are singletons. The sequenced sample consisted of tumor tissue. The receptor source for this set is a male donor with papillary thyroid cancer or a benign thyroid nodule (not recorded which). Some clones in this sample may be carry-over from other donors' samples.

This clone turned up a few times. The V and J genes are TRBV6-1 and TRBJ2-7; tentative D call: TRBD1 (5 bases). Germline-derived CDR1 and CDR2 are MNHNS and SASEGT. The CDR3 totals 13 residues. Trimming stripped 2 bases from V and 2 bases from J, with 7 bases between. The CDR3 coding sequence is TGTGCCAGCAGTGAACTCAGGGCCTACGAGCAGTACTTC. The encoded protein is CASSELRAYEQYF.

This sequence joins TRBV20-1 and TRBJ2-7; D might be TRBD1 or TRBD2, each matching 6 bases. The germline gives CDR1 DFQATT, CDR2 SNEGSKA (reference sequence). The length of the CDR3 is 15 residues. The V and J ends lost 1 base and 7 bases respectively, with 20 bases between them. CDR3 region: CSARALRDMGEEQYF. Here the CDR3 DNA reads TGCAGTGCTAGAGCGCTGCGGGACATGGGAGAAGAGCAGTACTTC.

The chain carries TRBV10-3 and TRBJ1-1, with 9 positions matching TRBD1. Germline CDR1 ENHRY, CDR2 SYGVKD. The CDR3 has 13 residues. V dropped 6 bases and J dropped 9; count of bases not matched to a gene: 8. The DNA for the CDR3 is TGTGCCATCAGGGAAACAGGGGGCATGCAAGCTTTCTTT. Translating gives CAIRETGGMQAFF.

A word on this clone: Within the sample, other DNA sequences also encode this same CDR3. V and J are TRBV28 and TRBJ1-5, with D possibly TRBD1 on 5 matching bases. CDR1 MDHEN and CDR2 SYDVKM come from the germline V gene. V was shortened by 1 base and J by 1 base, with 5 bases between the two germline ends. The CDR3 covers 14 residues. CDR3 amino acids: CASSLSGSNQPQHF. CDR3 DNA sequence: TGTGCCAGCAGTTTATCAGGGAGCAATCAGCCCCAGCATTTT.

The V gene is TRBV5-1, the J gene TRBJ2-7; D may match TRBD1 or TRBD2 (5 bases each). The CDR3 sequence is 14 residues long. Germline V gives CDR1 SGHRS, CDR2 YFSETQ. V was clipped by 4 bases and J by 6 bases, with 17 bases between them. This CDR3 is CASSGTGTWAEQYF. CDR3 nucleotides: TGCGCCAGCAGCGGGACCGGGACGTGGGCCGAGCAGTACTTC.

CDR3 sequence (DNA): TGCGCCAGCAAAGTTTACGGCCCTGGAGTGAGCTCCTACAATGAGCAGTTCTTC. As protein: CASKVYGPGVSSYNEQFF. The V call is TRBV10-2, the J call TRBJ2-1; no definite D call. Trimming stripped 7 bases from V and 0 bases from J, with 22 bases between. The V gene's germline CDR1 is WSHSY and CDR2 SAAADI. The CDR3 length is 18 residues.

This rearrangement joins TRBV27 to TRBJ2-7, with unresolved D. The CDR3 extends over 12 amino acids. The germline V gene has CDR1 MNHEY and CDR2 SMNVEV (reference sequence). Trimming removed 6 bases at V and 6 bases at J, with 12 bases between. As DNA, the CDR3 is TGTGCCAGCAGGGGCACTGGTCCCGAGCAGTACTTC. Amino acid sequence: CASRGTGPEQYF.

This clone has at least ten counts. The rearrangement links TRBV12-3 or TRBV12-4 to TRBJ2-1; maybe TRBD2 (6 bases). Between the trimmed V and J ends, which lost 4 bases and 13 bases, there was a span of 11 bases. This CDR3 has 11 amino acids. The CDR3 loop reads CASSSDYLQFF. The CDR3 region has the DNA TGTGCCAGCAGTTCGGACTACCTCCAGTTCTTC.

The J gene is TRBJ2-6, the V gene TRBV6-1; perhaps D is TRBD1 or TRBD2 (5 bases each). The CDR3 loop spans 16 amino acids. Deletions cut 7 bases from V and 4 bases from J, with 17 bases between. Per germline, CDR1 MNHNS and CDR2 SASEGT. The DNA for the CDR3 is TGTGCCAGCACCGAATGGGGGATTTCGGGGGCCAACGTCCTGACTTTC. Translating gives CASTEWGISGANVLTF.

About this clone: This may be a read error: a much more frequent sequence differs by one nucleotide. The rearrangement joins TRBV25-1 to TRBJ1-1; D gene ambiguous. The CDR3 is made up of 11 amino acids. The germline V gene has CDR1 MGHDK and CDR2 SYGVNS. Here the CDR3 reads CAISGNTEAFF. The CDR3 DNA reads as TGTGCCATCAGTGGAAACACTGAAGCTTTCTTT.

This clone occurred many times. The chain joins TRBV20-1 to TRBJ2-1; D remains ambiguous. V was pared by 0 bases and J by 6 bases, with 12 bases between. There are 14 residues in the CDR3. Germline-derived CDR1 and CDR2 are DFQATT and SNEGSKA (reference sequence). CDR3 amino acids: CSARDQRTTNEQFF. The CDR3 DNA is TGCAGTGCTAGAGATCAGAGGACCACCAATGAGCAGTTCTTC.

By share, this clone ranks as medium-sized (0.01 to 0.1%). J is TRBJ1-1 and V is TRBV5-1; D call uncertain. The CDR3 is 15 residues long. CDR1 SGHRS and CDR2 YFSETQ come from the germline V gene. The germline V and J ends were trimmed by 2 bases and 5 bases, with 16 bases remaining between them. The CDR3 spells CASSLHEGIETEAFF. CDR3 nucleotide sequence: TGCGCCAGCAGCTTACATGAGGGTATCGAAACTGAAGCTTTCTTT.

In its sample, this clone was seen many times. The rearrangement uses TRBV6-5 and TRBJ2-5; D may be TRBD2 (7 bases). Germline V CDR1 and CDR2: MNHEY, SVGAGI. V dropped 6 bases and J dropped 2 bases, with 13 bases sitting between them. This CDR3 is built from 14 residues. Here the CDR3 reads CASRLEGGQETQYF. The CDR3, as DNA: TGTGCCAGCAGACTCGAGGGGGGGCAAGAGACCCAGTACTTC.

This clone is medium-sized (0.01 to 0.1%) within its sample. The chain combines TRBV19 with TRBJ2-1; possibly TRBD1 for D (5 bases). Trimming took 6 bases from V and 3 from J, leaving 21 bases between them. From germline, CDR1 is LNHDA and CDR2 SQIVND (reference sequence). CDR3 size: 17 residues. Written as DNA, the CDR3 is TGTGCCAGTAGCCATGGACACCCCTGGGCCCTCTACAATGAGCAGTTCTTC. It is translated as CASSHGHPWALYNEQFF.

V usage is TRBV12-3 or TRBV12-4 and J usage is TRBJ2-7; no definite D call. The CDR3 has 13 residues. V was trimmed by 3 bases and J by 10 bases, leaving 16 bases between them. CDR3 DNA: TGTGCCAGCAGTTTCTTTGGTACAGCCGATCAGTACTTC. Translation gives CASSFFGTADQYF.

Within the sample, this clone is medium-sized. This chain uses TRBV6-1 with TRBJ1-2; D remains unclear. V was pared by 6 bases and J by 8 bases, with 10 bases between. The CDR3 runs 11 residues. CDR1 and CDR2 (germline): MNHNS, SASEGT. In DNA form, the CDR3 reads TGTGCCAGCAGGGTCTTCGGCGGCTACACCTTC. It translates to CASRVFGGYTF.

A note on this clone: At one end, the junction sequence differs from germline, possibly due to a read error. The CDR3 loop is CASSPGQGSHGYTF. The CDR3 region has the DNA TGCGCTAGCAGCCCCGGACAGGGGTCTCATGGCTACACCTTC. The chain recombines TRBV5-1 with TRBJ1-2, with 9 bases identical to TRBD1. The CDR3 has 14 residues. Germline CDR1 and CDR2: SGHRS and YFSETQ. Complete variable domain (other parts from reference TRBV5-1 and TRBJ1-2): KAGVTQTPRYLIKTRGQQVTLSCSPISGHRSVSWYQQTPGQGLQFLFEYFSETQRNKGNFPGRFSGRQFSNSRSEMNVSTLELGDSALYLCASSPGQGSHGYTFGSGTRLTVV.

This clone came up many times. Since the CDR3 does not end with the conserved phenylalanine or tryptophan, this likely comes from a read error. The chain joins TRBV18 to TRBJ2-3; 7 bases are a match to TRBD1. There are 16 residues in the CDR3. J was trimmed by 5 bases and V by 6 bases; bases with no gene match: 14. The germline V gene encodes CDR1 KGHSH and CDR2 LQKENI. This CDR3 is CASSSFQGEVEDTQYS. DNA of the CDR3: TGTGCCAGCTCGTCTTTCCAGGGGGAAGTCGAAGATACGCAGTATTCT.

Many counts were recorded for this clone. The CDR3: CASSQDGVGQLYF. The CDR3, as DNA: TGCGCCAGCAGCCAAGATGGAGTAGGACAGCTGTACTTC. The genes are TRBV4-1 and TRBJ2-7; the D gene is possibly TRBD1 (6 bases). CDR3 length equals 13 residues. CDR1 and CDR2 (germline): MGHRA, YSYEKL. The V and J ends lost 0 bases and 12 bases respectively, with 15 bases between them.

By sample fraction, this clone is medium-sized (0.01 to 0.1%). The rearrangement links TRBV6-1 to TRBJ2-7; 11 positions match TRBD2. The trim removed 5 bases at V and 4 bases at J, leaving 1 base unmatched. Germline-derived CDR1 and CDR2 are MNHNS and SASEGT. The CDR3 extends over 13 amino acids. In nucleotides, the CDR3 is TGTGCCAGCAGTTGGACTAGCGGGTACGAGCAGTACTTC. Amino acid sequence: CASSWTSGYEQYF.

This clone was observed many times. The chain carries TRBV27 and TRBJ1-2; D unclear. CDR1 and CDR2 from the germline V gene are MNHEY and SMNVEV (reference sequence). V was shortened by 1 base and J by 8 bases, with 20 bases between the two germline ends. This CDR3 spans 16 amino acids. This chain's CDR3 is CASSLYSPEDLGGYTF. The CDR3 DNA follows: TGTGCCAGCAGTTTATATTCCCCAGAAGATCTAGGAGGCTACACCTTC.

There are a few counts of this clone. The chain couples TRBV11-2 to TRBJ2-7, with unresolved D. V was trimmed by 1 base and J by 3 bases, leaving 10 bases between them. CDR3 length equals 14 residues. Germline V gene lookup returns CDR1 SGHAT and CDR2 FQNNGV. The CDR3 region has the DNA TGTGCCAGCAGCTTAGCCGCAGTCAACTACGAGCAGTACTTC. The encoded protein is CASSLAAVNYEQYF.